The 27 T cell receptor beta chains listed next were all sequenced from one sample in a study of CD8 T cells in Susac syndrome. With random hexamers, roughly 0.45 to 1 ug RNA was reverse transcribed. TCRdb passed the immunoSEQ multiplex PCR reads through MiXCR, listing each CDR3 protein once. The table records around 170,000 distinct CDR3 sequences, around 95% of them present only once. Material for sequencing was CD4+ T cells from PBMCs. The receptors derive from a human donor with Susac syndrome.

The rearrangement joins TRBV6-5 to TRBJ2-7; D is unclear. Between the trimmed V and J ends, which lost 2 bases and 0 bases, there was a span of 8 bases. Germline CDR1 is MNHEY and CDR2 is SVGAGI. The CDR3 consists of 14 residues. The CDR3 nucleotides read TGTGCCAGCAGTTACAAGGGTAGCTCCTACGAGCAGTACTTC. This sequence encodes CASSYKGSSYEQYF.

The gene calls are TRBV11-2 and TRBJ2-3; the match to TRBD2 covers 9 bases. Germline CDR1 SGHAT, CDR2 FQNNGV. V was pared by 2 bases and J by 2 bases, with 2 bases of the junction left unmatched. This CDR3 region has 15 residues. The CDR3 spells CASSLPSGTTDTQYF. The CDR3 bases are TGTGCCAGCAGCTTACCTAGCGGGACCACAGATACGCAGTATTTT.

This rearrangement joins TRBV29-1 to TRBJ2-7; 7 nucleotides match TRBD1. J lost 3 bases, V lost 6 bases, and 5 bases had no gene match. The V gene's germline CDR1 is SQVTM and CDR2 ANQGSEA. The CDR3 runs 12 residues. CDR3 sequence reads: CSVRDSSYEQYF. The CDR3 DNA is TGCAGCGTACGGGACAGCAGCTACGAGCAGTACTTC.

This chain links TRBV29-1 with TRBJ2-1; 9 bases align to TRBD2. The CDR3 is 13 amino acids. The V and J ends lost 6 bases and 6 bases, in that order; junction bases with no gene match: 6. Germline loops: CDR1 SQVTM, CDR2 ANQGSEA. CDR3 nucleotides: TGCAGCGTGGTAGCGGGAGTACTCAATGAGCAGTTCTTC. Protein sequence: CSVVAGVLNEQFF.

The count of this clonotype is one. The chain recombines TRBV4-3 with TRBJ2-1; 7 bases align to TRBD1. Unmatched junction bases numbered 15, after V lost 4 bases and J lost 6 bases. The CDR3 loop spans 17 amino acids. Germline-derived CDR1 and CDR2 are LGHNA and YSLEER. The CDR3 here is CASSPTDRTAIGNEQFF. CDR3 DNA: TGCGCCAGCAGCCCGACGGACAGGACGGCCATCGGCAATGAGCAGTTCTTC.

The V and J genes are TRBV2 and TRBJ2-7; D remains unclear. The V end lost 1 base, the J end lost 4 bases, and 5 bases lay between the germline ends. This CDR3 has 12 residues. Germline V gene sequence: CDR1 SNHLY, CDR2 FYNNEI. The CDR3 region is CASSEDGYEQYV. The CDR3 DNA reads TGTGCCAGCAGTGAAGATGGGTACGAGCAGTACGTC.

In DNA form, the CDR3 reads TGTGCCAGCAGTACTCAGAGCCTACTAAACGAGCAGTACTTC. The encoded protein is CASSTQSLLNEQYF. This rearrangement joins TRBV12-3 or TRBV12-4 to TRBJ2-7, with D uncertain. Trimming removed 5 bases from V and 5 bases from J, with 16 bases in between. CDR3 length: 14 residues.

The chain links TRBV28 to TRBJ2-5, with 10 bases lining up with TRBD2. The CDR3 is made up of 18 amino acids. Trimming took 3 bases from V and 5 from J; bases not matched to a gene: 15. Germline CDR1 reads MDHEN; CDR2 reads SYDVKM. CDR3 residues: CASSLTLMELAGRETQYF. The CDR3 DNA is TGTGCCAGCAGTTTGACTCTCATGGAACTAGCGGGGCGGGAGACCCAGTACTTC.

The V call is TRBV4-2, the J call TRBJ1-2; D is perhaps TRBD1 (5 bases). This CDR3 has 14 residues. Germline-derived CDR1 and CDR2 are LGHNA and YNFKEQ. The V and J ends lost 4 bases and 3 bases respectively, with 12 bases between them. The CDR3 spells CASSRDRNDYGYTF. The CDR3, as DNA: TGTGCCAGCAGCCGGGACCGAAATGACTATGGCTACACCTTC.

The chain couples TRBV7-2 to TRBJ2-2; perhaps TRBD2 as D (6 bases). From germline, CDR1 is SGHTA and CDR2 FQGNSA. This CDR3 region has 16 residues. Trimming left V 5 bases short and J 6 bases short, with 19 bases between. CDR3 loop: CASSPLFGSSAGELFF. CDR3 bases: TGTGCCAGCAGCCCTCTCTTCGGGAGTTCGGCCGGGGAGCTGTTTTTT. The entire variable domain, with the rest obtained from reference TRBV7-2 and TRBJ2-2, is as follows: GAGVSQSPSNKVTEKGKDVELRCDPISGHTALYWYRQSLGQGLEFLIYFQGNSAPDKSGLPSDRFSAERTGGSVSTLTIQRTQQEDSAVYLCASSPLFGSSAGELFFGEGSRLTVL.

The chain recombines TRBV11-2 with TRBJ2-5; either TRBD1 or TRBD2 may fit D (6 bases each). The CDR3 contains 15 residues. Germline assignment: CDR1 SGHAT and CDR2 FQNNGV. The V and J ends lost 5 bases and 4 bases respectively, with 17 bases between them. For the CDR3, the DNA is TGTGCCAGCAGCCCCGGGGGCGGCGTACGAGAGACCCAGTACTTC. Translation gives CASSPGGGVRETQYF.

The V call is TRBV28, the J call TRBJ2-5; no definite D call. V was pared by 8 bases and J by 1 base, with 17 bases between. The germline V gene encodes CDR1 MDHEN and CDR2 SYDVKM. This CDR3 is 15 amino acids long. CDR3 in amino acids: CASRSLLVAQETQYF. The DNA of the CDR3 is TGTGCCAGCCGTTCCCTGCTTGTAGCCCAAGAGACCCAGTACTTC.

The chain uses TRBV28 and TRBJ2-7; 11 bases fit TRBD2. Losses at the gene ends were 4 bases for V and 4 bases for J; bases not matched to a gene: 9. Germline V lookup: CDR1 MDHEN, CDR2 SYDVKM. The CDR3 contains 16 residues. The chain's CDR3 is CASSSPGTSGVYEQYF. Here the CDR3 DNA reads TGTGCCAGCAGTTCTCCCGGGACTAGCGGAGTTTACGAGCAGTACTTC.

The J gene is TRBJ2-3, the V gene TRBV29-1; 13 bases fit TRBD2. The V gene's germline CDR1 is SQVTM and CDR2 ANQGSEA. J was trimmed by 5 bases and V by 5 bases; bases with no gene match: 7. The CDR3 spans 15 residues. The CDR3 protein is CSVSRRLAGGDTQYF. Written as DNA, the CDR3 is TGCAGCGTTTCGCGGAGACTAGCGGGGGGAGATACGCAGTATTTT.

The chain carries TRBV9 and TRBJ2-3, with 8 bases matching TRBD2. Losses at the gene ends were 4 bases for V and 4 bases for J; bases not matched to a gene: 8. The CDR3 sequence is 15 residues long. CDR1 SGDLS and CDR2 YYNGEE come from the germline V gene. The CDR3 loop is CASSTRGVAPDTQYF. Written as DNA, the CDR3 is TGTGCCAGCAGCACGCGGGGGGTCGCCCCAGATACGCAGTATTTT.

This chain joins TRBV6-1 and TRBJ2-2, with D perhaps matching TRBD2 (6 bases). V shed 10 bases and J shed 0 bases, with 15 bases lying between them. This CDR3 is 15 amino acids long. Germline CDR1 and CDR2: MNHNS and SASEGT. The CDR3 nucleotides read TGTGCCACCAGCTGGGAGGATACGAACACCGGGGAGCTGTTTTTT. It specifies CATSWEDTNTGELFF.

The chain joins TRBV9 to TRBJ2-6; D gene ambiguous. Trimming took off 2 bases at V and 3 bases at J, with 3 bases between the two ends. The CDR3 spans 13 residues. Germline lookup yields CDR1 SGDLS and CDR2 YYNGEE. CDR3 DNA: TGTGCCAGCAGCGTGGGTGGGGCCAACGTCCTGACTTTC. Encoded protein: CASSVGGANVLTF.

This chain joins TRBV30 and TRBJ2-1; a weak D match, TRBD1 (6 bases). The germline CDR1 and CDR2 sequences are GTSNPN and SVGIG (reference sequence). CDR3 length: 11 residues. The germline V and J ends were trimmed by 8 bases and 9 bases, with 14 bases remaining between them. The CDR3 sequence: CAGSGATEQFF. CDR3 sequence (DNA): TGTGCCGGTTCAGGGGCCACTGAGCAGTTCTTC.

This chain uses TRBV18 with TRBJ2-2; 7 bases agree with TRBD1. CDR1 KGHSH and CDR2 LQKENI come from the germline V gene. The V gene end was trimmed by 3 bases and the J gene end by 4 bases; junction bases not matched to a gene: 11. The CDR3 is made up of 17 amino acids. DNA for the CDR3: TGTGCCAGCTCACCGAAGTTTGTACAGGGGACCACCGGGGAGCTGTTTTTT. It encodes CASSPKFVQGTTGELFF. Together with reference TRBV18 and TRBJ2-2, the CDR3 gives the full variable domain: NAGVMQNPRHLVRRRGQEARLRCSPMKGHSHVYWYRQLPEEGLKFMVYLQKENIIDESGMPKERFSAEFPKEGPSILRIQQVVRGDSAAYFCASSPKFVQGTTGELFFGEGSRLTVL.

V gene TRBV3-1 combines with J gene TRBJ2-1; D gene ambiguous. Trimming cost V 2 bases and J 2 bases, with 10 bases left between them. Germline values: CDR1 LGHDT, CDR2 YNNKEL (reference sequence). This CDR3 contains 15 residues. The CDR3 bases are TGTGCCAGCAGCCAACAGCACCTCCCCTACAATGAGCAGTTCTTC. This gives the protein CASSQQHLPYNEQFF.

V gene TRBV6-2 or TRBV6-3 combines with J gene TRBJ2-7; D unclear. This CDR3 has 13 amino acids. CDR1 and CDR2 from the germline V gene are MNHEY and SVGEGT. Trimming shortened V by 5 bases and J by 1 base, and 9 bases separated the two germline ends. The DNA of the CDR3 is TGTGCCAGCAGTAGACGGTTTTCCTACGAGCAGTACGTC. It yields the protein CASSRRFSYEQYV.

This sequence joins TRBV2 and TRBJ2-3; 7 bases map to TRBD2. Germline V gives CDR1 SNHLY, CDR2 FYNNEI. The J segment lost 0 bases and the V segment lost 6 bases, leaving 12 bases of the junction unmatched. The CDR3 is made up of 17 amino acids. The CDR3 DNA follows: TGTGCCAGCAGCTTCGGACTAAGCGGGGTTAGCACAGATACGCAGTATTTT. This sequence encodes CASSFGLSGVSTDTQYF.

The genes are TRBV29-1 and TRBJ2-1; 14 bases are shared with TRBD2. Germline-derived CDR1 and CDR2 are SQVTM and ANQGSEA. With 4 bases clipped from V and 12 bases from J, the junction kept 11 bases outside the gene matches. CDR3 length: 15 amino acids. The CDR3 region has the DNA TGCAGCGTTGGGGAACCTGGACTAGCGGGGGGTATGCAGTTCTTC. Its protein product is CSVGEPGLAGGMQFF.

This chain uses TRBV5-1 with TRBJ2-5; D might be TRBD2 (6 bases). V was shortened by 5 bases and J by 5 bases, with 16 bases between the two germline ends. Germline V lookup: CDR1 SGHRS, CDR2 YFSETQ. This CDR3 region has 14 residues. For the CDR3, the DNA is TGCGCCAGCAGGGGCGGAGGGGCCCGGGAGACCCAGTACTTC. The encoded protein is CASRGGGARETQYF.

V gene TRBV29-1 combines with J gene TRBJ2-3; 8 bases line up with TRBD1. With 6 bases clipped from V and 2 bases from J, the junction kept 7 bases outside the gene matches. The CDR3 is 14 amino acids. CDR1 and CDR2 from the germline V gene are SQVTM and ANQGSEA. The CDR3: CSVAQGATTDTQYF. CDR3 DNA sequence: TGCAGCGTGGCCCAGGGGGCAACCACAGATACGCAGTATTTT.

The V and J genes are TRBV20-1 and TRBJ2-7; TRBD1 matches 8 bases. Trimming cost V 0 bases and J 0 bases; bases outside gene matches: 7. Germline CDR1 DFQATT, CDR2 SNEGSKA (reference sequence). The CDR3 length is 16 residues. CDR3 bases: TGCAGTGCTAGAGAACCGGACAGGGAATTCTCCTACGAGCAGTACGTC. Amino acids: CSAREPDREFSYEQYV.

The chain joins TRBV14 to TRBJ2-1; D perhaps matches TRBD2 (5 bases). V shed 1 base and J shed 0 bases, with 7 bases lying between them. Germline V gene data show CDR1 as SGHDN and CDR2 as FVKESK. This CDR3 comprises 15 residues. The CDR3 DNA reads as TGTGCCAGCAGCCAAGCGGGGAGCTCCTACAATGAGCAGTTCTTC. Translating it yields CASSQAGSSYNEQFF.